A single sample is the source of the 25 T cell receptor beta chains below, sequenced in a study of blood T cell repertoires in COVID-19. Only in-frame clones appear in the TCRdb table, and some are missing; sequencing was by immunoSEQ multiplex PCR. The profile shows some 120,000 clones, approximately 80% of them singletons. Sequencing input: peripheral blood. The receptors come from a man in his 70s with acute or convalescent COVID-19.

The chain is built from TRBV24-1 and TRBJ1-2, with 7 nucleotides matching TRBD1. Germline CDR1 and CDR2: KGHDR and SFDVKD. The CDR3 consists of 16 residues. The V segment lost 2 bases and the J segment 5 bases; nucleotides outside the gene matches: 10. The CDR3 reads CATSDSRPEGAYGYTF. In DNA, the CDR3 is TGTGCCACCAGTGATTCCCGCCCGGAGGGGGCATATGGCTACACCTTC.

This chain connects TRBV14 to TRBJ2-4; the match to TRBD1 covers 7 bases. CDR1 SGHDN and CDR2 FVKESK come from the germline V gene. The CDR3 has 16 amino acids. The junction had 6 bases not matched to a gene; V was cut back by 3 bases and J by 1 base. CDR3 nucleotides: TGTGCCAGCAGCCAGCACAGGGGTACCGCCAAAAACATTCAGTACTTC. Its protein is CASSQHRGTAKNIQYF.

The genes are TRBV3-1 (or the pseudogene TRBV3-2) and TRBJ1-2; D is possibly TRBD1 (5 bases). This CDR3 comprises 17 residues. Trimming cost V 2 bases and J 13 bases, with 29 bases left between them. Germline V CDR1 and CDR2: LGHDT, YNNKEL (reference sequence). The CDR3 sequence is CASSQRGSPGEGPQSTF. The CDR3 DNA follows: TGTGCCAGCAGCCAAAGGGGCTCCCCGGGGGAGGGACCCCAATCCACCTTC.

V gene TRBV6-5 combines with J gene TRBJ1-1; TRBD1 aligns across 8 bases. This CDR3 contains 15 residues. V trimming: 6 bases; J trimming: 4 bases; junction bases outside the gene matches: 10. Germline CDR1 is MNHEY and CDR2 is SVGAGI. CDR3 coding DNA: TGTGCCAGCAGGCCCGAAGGACAGGGCTTCACTGAAGCTTTCTTT. Protein sequence: CASRPEGQGFTEAFF.

This clone has just one count. CDR3: CASRTLQGPGANVLTF. CDR3 DNA sequence: TGCGCCAGCAGAACTTTACAGGGTCCTGGGGCCAACGTCCTGACTTTC. The chain recombines TRBV5-1 with TRBJ2-6; TRBD1 is a possible D gene (6 bases). The CDR3 runs 16 residues. The germline CDR1 and CDR2 sequences are SGHRS and YFSETQ. Between the trimmed V and J ends, which lost 5 bases and 2 bases, there was a span of 14 bases.

CDR3 in DNA: TGCGCCAGCAGCTTGGCCCTAGCAGCCGCCTACAATGAGCAGTTCTTC. This encodes CASSLALAAAYNEQFF. The chain carries TRBV5-1 and TRBJ2-1, with D maybe TRBD2 (5 bases). This CDR3 is built from 16 residues. With 0 bases removed from V and 2 bases from J, the gap between germline ends came to 12 bases. In germline, CDR1 is SGHRS, CDR2 YFSETQ.

The V gene is TRBV5-4, the J gene TRBJ1-1; TRBD1 matches at 7 bases. Germline CDR1 is SGHNT and CDR2 is YYREEE (reference sequence). The CDR3 length is 14 residues. Trimming removed 3 bases from V and 6 bases from J; junction bases left unmatched: 8. CDR3 DNA: TGTGCCAGCAGCTCTATTACAGGGGATGCTGAAGCTTTCTTT. Encoded protein: CASSSITGDAEAFF. The full variable domain, its missing parts supplied by reference TRBV5-4 and TRBJ1-1, is ETGVTQSPTHLIKTRGQQVTLRCSSQSGHNTVSWYQQALGQGPQFIFQYYREEENGRGNFPPRFSGLQFPNYSSELNVNALELDDSALYLCASSSITGDAEAFFGQGTRLTVV.

The chain joins TRBV27 to TRBJ2-7, with 9 bases that match TRBD1. The CDR3 is 15 amino acids. After removal of 6 bases from V and 0 bases from J, the junction contained 6 bases not matched to a gene. Per germline, CDR1 MNHEY and CDR2 SMNVEV (reference sequence). In DNA form, the CDR3 reads TGTGCCAGCAGGGGGGGACAGGGTAGCTCCTACGAGCAGTACTTC. Protein sequence: CASRGGQGSSYEQYF.

The CDR3 loop reads CASREDRGRGYGYTF. The CDR3 nucleotides are TGTGCCAGCAGGGAGGACAGGGGGCGAGGCTATGGCTACACCTTC. The rearrangement uses TRBV6-5 and TRBJ1-2, with TRBD1 matching over 11 bases. With V trimmed by 6 bases and J by 4 bases, 7 bases remained unmatched. The CDR3 is made up of 15 amino acids. The germline gives CDR1 MNHEY, CDR2 SVGAGI.

The V gene is TRBV29-1, the J gene TRBJ1-1; possible D gene TRBD1, 6 bases. CDR3 length: 13 residues. V gave up 5 bases and J gave up 5 bases, with 15 bases separating them. Germline values: CDR1 SQVTM, CDR2 ANQGSEA. CDR3: CSVLQGIGTEAFF. The CDR3, as DNA: TGCAGCGTTCTTCAGGGGATTGGGACTGAAGCTTTCTTT.

V gene TRBV29-1 combines with J gene TRBJ1-2; possibly TRBD1 for D (5 bases). The CDR3 length is 13 residues. V was cut by 6 bases and J by 9 bases, with 20 bases left in between. Germline CDR1 is SQVTM and CDR2 is ANQGSEA. For the CDR3, the DNA is TGCAGCGTAGAAAAGCGGGGTACGGACAGCTACACCTTC. Translation: CSVEKRGTDSYTF.

This sequence joins TRBV9 and TRBJ2-2, with D perhaps TRBD1 (6 bases). The germline gives CDR1 SGDLS, CDR2 YYNGEE. The CDR3 runs 16 residues. V lost 0 bases and J lost 6, with 15 bases in between. Written as DNA, the CDR3 is TGTGCCAGCAGCGTAGACGAGGGGACAAAATCCGGGGAGCTGTTTTTT. Protein: CASSVDEGTKSGELFF.

The chain couples TRBV3-1 (or the pseudogene TRBV3-2) to TRBJ2-5; weak D call: TRBD2 (6 bases). Germline V gene data show CDR1 as LGHDT and CDR2 as YNNKEL (reference sequence). V was trimmed by 1 base and J by 3 bases, leaving 12 bases between them. This CDR3 has 15 residues. The CDR3 loop reads CASSQAGDSKETQYF. CDR3 bases: TGTGCCAGCAGCCAAGCGGGGGACTCGAAAGAGACCCAGTACTTC.

This clone has a single count. The chain carries TRBV6-1 and TRBJ1-4; D is possibly TRBD1 (6 bases). CDR3 length: 14 amino acids. V lost 3 bases and J lost 8, with 13 bases in between. Germline CDR1 MNHNS, CDR2 SASEGT. CDR3 sequence (DNA): TGTGCCAGCAGTGATGGGGGGGCAGGGGAAAAACTGTTTTTT. Protein sequence: CASSDGGAGEKLFF.

The gene calls are TRBV6-2 or TRBV6-3 and TRBJ1-3; D is perhaps TRBD1 (6 bases). V lost 2 bases to trimming and J lost 4 bases, with 15 bases between them. The CDR3 totals 16 residues. CDR1 is MNHEY and CDR2 is SVGEGT in the germline V gene. The CDR3 loop is CASSYPGHLAGNTIYF. In DNA form, the CDR3 reads TGTGCCAGCAGTTACCCGGGACATCTAGCAGGAAACACCATATATTTT.

The chain has TRBV5-1 and TRBJ2-1, with 8 bases fitting TRBD1. This CDR3 has 15 residues. The V gene end was trimmed by 4 bases and the J gene end by 6 bases; junction bases not matched to a gene: 9. From germline, CDR1 is SGHRS and CDR2 YFSETQ. CDR3 in amino acids: CASSQGGQGINEQFF. The DNA of the CDR3 is TGCGCCAGCAGCCAGGGAGGACAGGGCATCAATGAGCAGTTCTTC.

The V and J genes are TRBV10-2 and TRBJ2-3; TRBD2 matches at 9 bases. CDR3 length equals 15 residues. With 3 bases clipped from V and 5 bases from J, the junction kept 6 bases outside the gene matches. From germline, CDR1 is WSHSY and CDR2 SAAADI. The CDR3 region has the DNA TGCGCCAGCAGTGATGAGGCTAGCGGGATAGATACGCAGTATTTT. This translates into CASSDEASGIDTQYF.

This chain uses TRBV11-2 with TRBJ2-2; TRBD1 agrees at 9 bases. Germline loops: CDR1 SGHAT, CDR2 FQNNGV. The CDR3 sequence is 17 residues long. After removal of 5 bases from V and 5 bases from J, the junction contained 12 bases not matched to a gene. The CDR3 bases are TGTGCCAGCAGCCCCCGTGCCGGGACAGGGCATACCGGGGAGCTGTTTTTT. Its protein is CASSPRAGTGHTGELFF.

The gene calls are TRBV5-1 and TRBJ1-4; 8 bases agree with TRBD1. V was pared by 2 bases and J by 8 bases, with 5 bases of the junction left unmatched. Germline V gene lookup returns CDR1 SGHRS and CDR2 YFSETQ. CDR3 size: 14 residues. CDR3: CASSFGQGGEKLFF. The CDR3 region has the DNA TGCGCCAGCAGCTTTGGACAGGGTGGGGAAAAACTGTTTTTT.

The chain employs TRBV7-9 and TRBJ1-5; tentatively, D is TRBD1 (5 bases). This CDR3 has 15 amino acids. The germline V gene encodes CDR1 SEHNR and CDR2 FQNEAQ (reference sequence). Deletions cut 5 bases from V and 3 bases from J, with 14 bases between. The CDR3 protein is CASSDAGRDNQPQHF. DNA for the CDR3: TGTGCCAGCAGCGACGCGGGACGGGACAATCAGCCCCAGCATTTT. Based on the CDR3 plus reference TRBV7-9 and TRBJ1-5, the full variable domain is DTGVSQNPRHKITKRGQNVTFRCDPISEHNRLYWYRQTLGQGPEFLTYFQNEAQLEKSRLLSDRFSAERPKGSFSTLEIQRTEQGDSAMYLCASSDAGRDNQPQHFGDGTRLSIL.

The chain couples TRBV12-3 or TRBV12-4 to TRBJ1-1; maybe TRBD1 (6 bases). The CDR3 covers 13 residues. Between the trimmed V and J ends, which lost 6 bases and 7 bases, there was a span of 15 bases. The DNA for the CDR3 is TGTGCCAGCAGCCGCCGACAGGCCGGTGAAGCTTTCTTT. Amino acids: CASSRRQAGEAFF.

V is TRBV12-5 and J is TRBJ1-2; 8 bases fit TRBD1. This CDR3 has 17 amino acids. The germline V gene has CDR1 LGHNT and CDR2 FRNRAP. The trim removed 0 bases at V and 4 bases at J, leaving 10 bases unmatched. CDR3 DNA: TGTGCTAGTGGTTTGGTACTATTCAGGGGGCTAGTCTATGGCTACACCTTC. It codes for CASGLVLFRGLVYGYTF.

The chain links TRBV14 to TRBJ1-2; the match to TRBD1 covers 9 bases. The CDR3 is 14 residues long. Trimming at V came to 5 bases and at J to 8 bases, leaving 9 bases not matched to a gene. CDR1 and CDR2 from the germline V gene are SGHDN and FVKESK. The CDR3 reads CASSAGTGRSGYTF. The CDR3 DNA reads TGTGCCAGCAGCGCTGGGACAGGGAGATCCGGCTACACCTTC.

This chain joins TRBV27 and TRBJ1-2, with 11 bases that match TRBD1. The length of the CDR3 is 17 residues. The germline V gene encodes CDR1 MNHEY and CDR2 SMNVEV (reference sequence). V trimming: 5 bases; J trimming: 1 base; junction bases outside the gene matches: 9. The CDR3: CASSLRGGTGGNYGYTF. The CDR3 DNA reads as TGTGCCAGCAGTCTACGGGGCGGGACAGGGGGTAACTATGGCTACACCTTC.

The chain combines TRBV6-1 with TRBJ2-3; 10 positions match TRBD2. Germline loops: CDR1 MNHNS, CDR2 SASEGT. The CDR3 sequence is 19 residues long. V dropped 0 bases and J dropped 1; count of bases not matched to a gene: 10. CDR3 sequence (DNA): TGTGCCAGCAGTGAAGCCCTACCTTCTAGCGGGGGACGCACAGATACGCAGTATTTT. Translation gives CASSEALPSSGGRTDTQYF.